This is a list of T cell receptor beta chains from one sample in a study of shared clonotypes between healthy human individuals. The method was immunoSEQ multiplex PCR; TCRdb's version includes in-frame clones alone and lacks a portion of them. The sample lists some 360,000 clones, 70% to 75% occurring once. The sample taken for sequencing was memory CD4+ T cells sorted from blood. The receptor source for this set is a man aged 30 to 45 in good health. The CDR3 runs from the conserved cysteine through the conserved F or W. The order of the fields is J gene, clone size, D gene, V gene, CDR3 protein, CDR3 DNA. The D gene is left open where the match is weak. Not every row has a clone size; where given, it reads once, few, many or a size class.

>TRBJ1-4|NA|NA|TRBV28
CASDGRVREKLFF
TGTGCCAGCGATGGCAGGGTTCGTGAAAAACTGTTTTTT
>TRBJ2-1|NA|NA|TRBV4-3
CASSQGVNSWQFF
TGCGCCAGCAGCCAAGGGGTGAATAGCTGGCAGTTCTTC
>TRBJ2-3|NA|TRBD2|TRBV19
CASGSAGASQDTQYF
TGTGCCAGCGGTTCGGCGGGAGCTAGTCAAGATACGCAGTATTTT
>TRBJ2-7|NA|TRBD1|TRBV19
CASSIQGGQFSGEQYF
TGTGCCAGTAGTATACAAGGGGGACAGTTCTCGGGCGAGCAGTACTTC
>TRBJ2-7|NA|NA|TRBV7-9
CASSLNSGWGDEQYF
TGTGCCAGCAGCTTGAACAGCGGGTGGGGCGACGAGCAGTACTTC
>TRBJ1-2|NA|NA|TRBV27
CASSLYPGRILGNYGYTF
TGTGCCAGCAGTTTATATCCGGGACGAATCCTCGGTAACTATGGCTACACCTTC
>TRBJ2-3|few|TRBD2|TRBV6-1
CASSERGLAGGRKSDTQYF
TGTGCCAGCAGTGAAAGGGGACTAGCGGGAGGCCGTAAATCAGATACGCAGTATTTT
>TRBJ2-1|NA|NA|TRBV5-4
CASSLTVYNEQFF
TGTGCCAGCAGCTTGACAGTCTACAATGAGCAGTTCTTC
>TRBJ1-2|few|NA|TRBV29-1
CSVVSGAIGYGYTF
TGCAGCGTTGTGTCCGGGGCGATAGGCTATGGCTACACCTTC
>TRBJ2-2|NA|NA|TRBV2
CASRASGTFNTGELFF
TGTGCCAGCAGAGCATCCGGGACTTTTAACACCGGGGAGCTGTTTTTT
>TRBJ2-1|NA|NA|TRBV27
CASSYIPRRTLKQFF
TGTGCCAGCAGTTACATCCCTAGACGGACTCTTAAGCAGTTCTTC
>TRBJ1-6|NA|NA|TRBV2
CASNRGKRDSPLHF
TGTGCCAGCAATAGGGGCAAGAGGGATTCACCCCTCCACTTT
>TRBJ1-2|NA|TRBD1|TRBV9
CASSVDTGGSLYGYTF
TGTGCCAGCAGCGTGGACACAGGGGGGTCGCTCTATGGCTACACCTTC
>TRBJ2-6|NA|NA|TRBV20-1
CSARGANVLTF
TGCAGTGCTAGAGGAGCGAACGTCCTGACTTTC
>TRBJ2-1|NA|TRBD2|TRBV28
CASSLVTSALGNEQFF
TGTGCCAGCAGTTTAGTAACTAGCGCCCTTGGCAATGAGCAGTTCTTC
>TRBJ2-1|many|TRBD2|TRBV11-2
CASSLGSAGLAYTTGQFF
TGTGCCAGCAGCTTAGGTTCGGCCGGACTAGCGTACACCACAGGGCAGTTCTTC
>TRBJ1-1|NA|NA|TRBV7-2
CASSVGDFGEAFF
TGTGCCAGCAGCGTTGGGGACTTCGGAGAAGCTTTCTTT
>TRBJ2-5|once|TRBD2|TRBV5-1
CASSLDSGRSETQYF
TGCGCCAGCAGCTTGGATAGCGGGAGGTCGGAGACCCAGTACTTC
>TRBJ1-6|NA|NA|TRBV5-6
CASSLVTGALHF
TGTGCCAGCAGCTTGGTCACAGGCGCCCTCCACTTT
>TRBJ2-3|NA|NA|TRBV11-2
CASSLLGGTLGTDTQYF
TGTGCCAGCAGCTTACTGGGGGGAACCTTGGGCACAGATACGCAGTATTTT
>TRBJ2-7|once|NA|TRBV10-2
CASSDMARYEQYF
TGCGCCAGCAGTGATATGGCCCGCTACGAGCAGTACTTC
>TRBJ1-2|NA|NA|TRBV28
CASTDRQRDGYTF
TGTGCCAGCACCGATCGACAGCGAGATGGCTACACCTTC
>TRBJ2-2|NA|NA|TRBV21-1
CASRKGLPTDGELFF
TGTGCCAGCAGAAAGGGACTCCCTACGGACGGGGAGCTGTTTTTT
>TRBJ2-1|NA|TRBD2|TRBV19
CASSLAGVGSSYNEQFF
TGTGCCAGTTCGTTAGCGGGAGTAGGAAGCTCCTACAATGAGCAGTTCTTC
>TRBJ1-5|NA|NA|TRBV6-6
CASTQGSNQPQHF
TGTGCCAGCACCCAGGGATCCAATCAGCCCCAGCATTTT
>TRBJ1-1|once|NA|TRBV5-1
CASRPGLVDTEAFF
TGCGCCAGCAGACCCGGCCTAGTGGACACTGAGGCTTTCTTT
>TRBJ2-1|NA|NA|TRBV6-5
CASSYFISGEQFF
TGTGCCAGCAGTTACTTTATATCGGGTGAGCAGTTCTTC
>TRBJ2-7|NA|NA|TRBV30
CAWSLGPEQYF
TGTGCCTGGAGTCTTGGGCCGGAGCAGTACTTC
>TRBJ2-1|NA|TRBD2|TRBV5-4
CASSSPTSGQYNEQFF
TGTGCCAGCAGCTCGCCCACTAGCGGACAGTACAATGAGCAGTTCTTC
>TRBJ2-5|NA|TRBD2|TRBV5-1
CASSRGTSGRETQYF
TGCGCCAGCAGCCGCGGGACTAGCGGGAGGGAGACCCAGTACTTC
>TRBJ2-1|NA|NA|TRBV7-2
CASSLGLHAEQFF
TGTGCCAGCAGCTTGGGACTCCACGCTGAGCAGTTCTTC
>TRBJ1-1|NA|TRBD1|TRBV5-1
CASSYRTQGESTEAFF
TGCGCCAGCAGCTATCGCACCCAGGGGGAGAGCACTGAAGCTTTCTTT
>TRBJ2-1|NA|TRBD2|TRBV5-4
CASSEGLTNNEQFF
TGTGCCAGCAGCGAGGGACTAACCAACAATGAGCAGTTCTTC
>TRBJ1-1|few|NA|TRBV11-1
CASSSRRGTEAFF
TGTGCCAGCAGCTCTCGAAGGGGGACTGAAGCTTTCTTT
>TRBJ2-2|few|TRBD2|TRBV7-2
CASTLDSGSRAGELFF
TGTGCCAGCACCTTGGATAGCGGGAGTAGGGCCGGGGAGCTGTTTTTT
>TRBJ1-4|few|NA|TRBV18
CASSPFSGKDEKLFF
TGTGCCAGCTCACCTTTTTCAGGGAAGGATGAAAAACTGTTTTTT
>TRBJ2-1|NA|NA|TRBV5-6
CASSPEAGSSYNEQFF
TGTGCCAGCAGCCCAGAGGCTGGGAGCTCCTACAATGAGCAGTTCTTC
>TRBJ2-7|NA|NA|TRBV10-2
CASKRRASYEQYF
TGCGCCAGTAAACGGAGAGCCTCCTACGAGCAGTACTTC
>TRBJ2-3|NA|NA|TRBV6-8
CASSPNQRGRLVTGADTQYF
TGTGCCAGCAGCCCCAATCAAAGAGGAAGATTAGTCACGGGGGCGGATACGCAGTATTTT
>TRBJ1-1|many|TRBD1|TRBV9
CASSGDSGLYTEAFF
TGTGCCAGCAGCGGGGACAGTGGGCTTTACACTGAAGCTTTCTTT
>TRBJ2-1|NA|TRBD2|TRBV4-3
CASSQALGGSGSNEQFF
TGCGCCAGCAGCCAAGCGCTAGGGGGTAGCGGGAGCAATGAGCAGTTCTTC
>TRBJ2-1|NA|TRBD2|TRBV4-3
CASSQDAGGLGEQFF
TGCGCCAGCAGCCAAGACGCGGGAGGGCTAGGTGAGCAGTTCTTC
>TRBJ2-2|once|TRBD2|TRBV7-8
CASSSSGTSLTGELFF
TGTGCCAGCAGCTCTTCCGGGACTAGCCTCACCGGGGAGCTGTTTTTT
>TRBJ1-3|NA|NA|TRBV2
CASRTDSGNTIYF
TGTGCCAGCAGAACAGACTCTGGAAACACCATATATTTT
>TRBJ2-1|few|NA|TRBV18
CASSPLPGSSYNEQFF
TGTGCCAGCTCACCACTGCCCGGCAGCTCCTACAATGAGCAGTTCTTC
>TRBJ2-3|NA|TRBD2|TRBV7-2
CASTPGTSGVDTQYF
TGTGCCAGCACCCCGGGGACTAGCGGGGTAGATACGCAGTATTTT
>TRBJ2-7|NA|NA|TRBV28
CASSPSAYSYEQYF
TGTGCCAGCAGCCCTAGCGCGTACTCCTACGAGCAGTACTTC
>TRBJ2-6|few|TRBD2|TRBV5-5
CASSFIKRGEPGANVLTF
TGTGCCAGCAGCTTTATTAAGCGGGGGGAGCCTGGGGCCAACGTCCTGACTTTC
>TRBJ2-5|NA|TRBD2|TRBV6-5
CASSYSRTSSQETQYF
TGTGCCAGCAGTTACTCAAGGACTAGCTCCCAAGAGACCCAGTACTTC
>TRBJ2-3|NA|TRBD2|TRBV11-2
CATGREGRTDTQYF
TGTGCCACCGGTCGGGAGGGCAGAACAGATACGCAGTATTTT
>TRBJ2-7|few|TRBD2|TRBV27
CASSAPGLASLQQYF
TGTGCCAGCAGTGCACCGGGACTAGCGAGCTTACAGCAGTACTTC
>TRBJ2-5|NA|TRBD1|TRBV11-2
CARDRVAQETQYF
TGTGCCAGGGACAGGGTCGCCCAAGAGACCCAGTACTTC
>TRBJ2-7|NA|NA|TRBV15
CATSRAGASYEQYF
TGTGCCACCAGCAGAGCAGGGGCTTCCTACGAGCAGTACTTC
>TRBJ2-7|NA|TRBD1|TRBV18
CASSPRQGAGDEQYF
TGTGCCAGCTCACCCCGACAGGGGGCGGGGGACGAGCAGTACTTC
>TRBJ1-3|NA|NA|TRBV5-1
CASRAPPQAASGNTIYF
TGCGCCAGCCGTGCGCCCCCCCAGGCGGCCTCTGGAAACACCATATATTTT
>TRBJ2-7|NA|TRBD2|TRBV6-5
CASKAGGSYEQYF
TGTGCCAGCAAAGCGGGAGGATCCTACGAGCAGTACTTC
>TRBJ1-1|NA|NA|TRBV7-9
CASSFIDTEAFF
TGTGCCAGCAGCTTTATAGACACTGAAGCTTTCTTT
>TRBJ2-1|NA|TRBD1|TRBV18
CASSSPGQGRNEQFF
TGTGCCAGCTCGTCCCCGGGACAGGGTCGGAATGAGCAGTTCTTC
>TRBJ2-7|NA|TRBD1|TRBV5-4
CASSPGGTGYYEQYF
TGTGCCAGCAGCCCCGGAGGGACAGGGTATTACGAGCAGTACTTC